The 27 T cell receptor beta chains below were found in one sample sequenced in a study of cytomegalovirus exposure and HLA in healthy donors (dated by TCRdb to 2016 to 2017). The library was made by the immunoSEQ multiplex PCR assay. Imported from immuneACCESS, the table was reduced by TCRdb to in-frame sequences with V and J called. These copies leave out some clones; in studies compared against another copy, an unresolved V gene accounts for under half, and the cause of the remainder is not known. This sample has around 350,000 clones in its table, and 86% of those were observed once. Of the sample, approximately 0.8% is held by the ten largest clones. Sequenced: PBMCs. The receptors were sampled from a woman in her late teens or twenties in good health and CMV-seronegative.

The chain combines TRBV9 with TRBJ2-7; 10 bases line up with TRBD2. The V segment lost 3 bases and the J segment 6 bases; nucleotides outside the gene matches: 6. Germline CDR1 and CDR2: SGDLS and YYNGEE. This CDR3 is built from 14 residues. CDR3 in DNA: TGTGCCAGCAGCGGAAGCGGGAGGGCCTCCGAGCAGTACTTC. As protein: CASSGSGRASEQYF. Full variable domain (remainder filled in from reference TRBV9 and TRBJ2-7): DSGVTQTPKHLITATGQRVTLRCSPRSGDLSVYWYQQSLDQGLQFLIQYYNGEERAKGNILERFSAQQFPDLHSELNLSSLELGDSALYFCASSGSGRASEQYFGPGTRLTVT.

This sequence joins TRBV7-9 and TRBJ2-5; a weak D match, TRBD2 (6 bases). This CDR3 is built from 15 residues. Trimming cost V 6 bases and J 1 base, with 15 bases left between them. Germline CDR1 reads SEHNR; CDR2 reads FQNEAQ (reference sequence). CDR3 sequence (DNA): TGTGCCAGCAGAGCTTTAATGGGGGGCCAAGAGACCCAGTACTTC. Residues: CASRALMGGQETQYF.

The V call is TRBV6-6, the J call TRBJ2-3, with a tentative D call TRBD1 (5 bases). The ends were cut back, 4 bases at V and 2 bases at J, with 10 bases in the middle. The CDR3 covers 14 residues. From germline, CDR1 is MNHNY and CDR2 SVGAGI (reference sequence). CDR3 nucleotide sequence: TGTGCCAGCAGTTCCGGACATTACACAGATACGCAGTATTTT. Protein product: CASSSGHYTDTQYF.

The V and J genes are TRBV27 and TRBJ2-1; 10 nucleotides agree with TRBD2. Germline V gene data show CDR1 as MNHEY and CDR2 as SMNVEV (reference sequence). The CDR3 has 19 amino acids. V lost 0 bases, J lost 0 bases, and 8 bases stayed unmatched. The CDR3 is CASSLSVYPSGSSYNEQFF. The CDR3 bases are TGTGCCAGCAGTTTATCAGTCTACCCTAGCGGGAGCTCCTACAATGAGCAGTTCTTC.

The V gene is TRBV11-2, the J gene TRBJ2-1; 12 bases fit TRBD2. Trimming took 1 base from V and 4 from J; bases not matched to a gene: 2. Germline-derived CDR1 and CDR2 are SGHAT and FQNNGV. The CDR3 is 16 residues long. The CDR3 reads CASSLGTSGMYNEQFF. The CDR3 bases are TGTGCCAGCAGCTTAGGGACTAGCGGGATGTACAATGAGCAGTTCTTC.

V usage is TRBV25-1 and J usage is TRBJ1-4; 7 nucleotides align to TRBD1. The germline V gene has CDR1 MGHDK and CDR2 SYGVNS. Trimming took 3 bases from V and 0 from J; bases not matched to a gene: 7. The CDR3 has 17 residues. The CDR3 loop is CASSDRDRAATNEKLFF. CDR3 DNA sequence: TGTGCCAGCAGTGATCGCGACAGGGCGGCAACTAATGAAAAACTGTTTTTT. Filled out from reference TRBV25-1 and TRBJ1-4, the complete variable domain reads EADIYQTPRYLVIGTGKKITLECSQTMGHDKMYWYQQDPGMELHLIHYSYGVNSTEKGDLSSESTVSRIRTEHFPLTLESARPSHTSQYLCASSDRDRAATNEKLFFGSGTQLSVL.

CDR3: CASSPTSGEYNEQFF. The CDR3 coding sequence is TGTGCCAGCTCACCGACTAGCGGGGAGTACAATGAGCAGTTCTTC. The V gene is TRBV18, the J gene TRBJ2-1, with 11 positions matching TRBD2. The V segment lost 3 bases and the J segment 4 bases; nucleotides outside the gene matches: 2. Germline V lookup: CDR1 KGHSH, CDR2 LQKENI. The CDR3 runs 15 residues.

CDR3 nucleotide sequence: TGCACTCCAGCGGCCCTCTCTGGAAACACCATATATTTT. Its protein product is CTPAALSGNTIYF. The rearrangement links TRBV29-1 to TRBJ1-3; the D is unclear. The CDR3 is 13 amino acids. CDR1 SQVTM and CDR2 ANQGSEA come from the germline V gene. The full variable domain, with the rest looked up from reference TRBV29-1 and TRBJ1-3, is SAVISQKPSRDICQRGTSLTIQCQVDSQVTMMFWYRQQPGQSLTLIATANQGSEATYESGFVIDKFPISRPNLTFSTLTVSNMSPEDSSIYLCTPAALSGNTIYFGEGSWLTVV.

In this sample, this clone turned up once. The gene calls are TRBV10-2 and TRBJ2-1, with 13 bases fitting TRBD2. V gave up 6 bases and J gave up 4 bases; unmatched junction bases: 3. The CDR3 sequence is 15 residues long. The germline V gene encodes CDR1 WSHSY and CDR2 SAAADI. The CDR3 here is CASSPGLAGYNEQFF. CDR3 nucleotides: TGCGCCAGCAGCCCGGGACTAGCGGGGTACAATGAGCAGTTCTTC.

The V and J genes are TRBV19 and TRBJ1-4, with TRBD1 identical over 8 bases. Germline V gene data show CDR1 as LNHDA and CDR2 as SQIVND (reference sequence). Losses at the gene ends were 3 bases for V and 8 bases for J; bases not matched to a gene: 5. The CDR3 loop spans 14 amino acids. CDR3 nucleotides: TGTGCCAGTAGTATCACAGGGACAGGCGAAAAACTGTTTTTT. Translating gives CASSITGTGEKLFF.

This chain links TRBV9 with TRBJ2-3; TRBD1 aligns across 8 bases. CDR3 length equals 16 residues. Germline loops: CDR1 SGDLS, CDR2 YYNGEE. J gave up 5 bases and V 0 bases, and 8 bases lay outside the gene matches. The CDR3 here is CASSVEGQGALDTQYF. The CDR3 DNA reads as TGTGCCAGCAGCGTAGAGGGGCAGGGGGCCTTAGATACGCAGTATTTT.

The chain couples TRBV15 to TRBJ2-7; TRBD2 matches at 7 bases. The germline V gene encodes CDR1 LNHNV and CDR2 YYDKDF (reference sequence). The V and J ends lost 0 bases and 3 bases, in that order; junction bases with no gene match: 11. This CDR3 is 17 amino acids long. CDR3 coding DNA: TGTGCCACCAGCAGAGAGAGGGCGGGGAGGGGAGTCTACGAGCAGTACTTC. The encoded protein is CATSRERAGRGVYEQYF.

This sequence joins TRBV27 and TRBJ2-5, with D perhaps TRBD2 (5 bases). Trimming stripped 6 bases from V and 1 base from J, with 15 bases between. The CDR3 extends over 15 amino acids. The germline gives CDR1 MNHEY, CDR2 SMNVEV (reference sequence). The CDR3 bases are TGTGCCAGCAGGGAACCAACTCGGGGCCAAGAGACCCAGTACTTC. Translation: CASREPTRGQETQYF.

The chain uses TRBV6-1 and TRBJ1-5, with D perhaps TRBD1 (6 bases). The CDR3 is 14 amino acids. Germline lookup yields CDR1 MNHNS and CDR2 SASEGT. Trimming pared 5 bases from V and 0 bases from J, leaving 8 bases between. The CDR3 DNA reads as TGTGCCAGCAGTAACAGGGTTAGCAATCAGCCCCAGCATTTT. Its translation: CASSNRVSNQPQHF.

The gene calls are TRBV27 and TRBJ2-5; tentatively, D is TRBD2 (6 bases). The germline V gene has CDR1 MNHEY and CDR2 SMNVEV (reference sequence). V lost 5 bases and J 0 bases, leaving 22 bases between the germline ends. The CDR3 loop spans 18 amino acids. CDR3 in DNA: TGTGCCAGCAGTCCCCGATCCCCTGGGACTCCGTACCAAGAGACCCAGTACTTC. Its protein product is CASSPRSPGTPYQETQYF.

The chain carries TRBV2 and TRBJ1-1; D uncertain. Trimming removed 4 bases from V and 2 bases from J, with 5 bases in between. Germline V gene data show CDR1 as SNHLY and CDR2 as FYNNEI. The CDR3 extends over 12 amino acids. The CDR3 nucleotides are TGTGCCAGCAGTGTTAGAAACACTGAAGCTTTCTTT. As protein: CASSVRNTEAFF.

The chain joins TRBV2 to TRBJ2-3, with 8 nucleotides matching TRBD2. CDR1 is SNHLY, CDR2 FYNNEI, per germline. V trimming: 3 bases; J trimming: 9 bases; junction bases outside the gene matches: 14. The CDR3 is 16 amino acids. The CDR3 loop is CASSESMRGVFETQYF. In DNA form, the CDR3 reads TGTGCCAGCAGTGAGAGCATGCGGGGGGTTTTTGAGACGCAGTATTTT.

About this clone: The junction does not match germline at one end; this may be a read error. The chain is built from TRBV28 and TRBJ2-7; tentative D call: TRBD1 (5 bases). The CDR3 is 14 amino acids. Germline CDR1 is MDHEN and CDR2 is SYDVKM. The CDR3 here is CASSFGANRLPLLF. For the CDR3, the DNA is TGTGCCAGCAGTTTTGGGGCGAACAGGTTACCCCTATTATTC.

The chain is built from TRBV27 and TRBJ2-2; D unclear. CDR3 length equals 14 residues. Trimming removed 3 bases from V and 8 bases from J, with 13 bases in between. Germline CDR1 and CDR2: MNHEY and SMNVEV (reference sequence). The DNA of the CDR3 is TGTGCCAGCAGTTTTCGGCGGATGGATGGGGAGCTGTTTTTT. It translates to CASSFRRMDGELFF.

The DNA for the CDR3 is TGTGCCTGGAGTCATCCAGGGGGCGGCCTAAGAGAGCAGTACTTC. Its protein product is CAWSHPGGGLREQYF. The gene calls are TRBV30 and TRBJ2-7, with 8 positions matching TRBD1. The CDR3 spans 15 residues. The V segment lost 2 bases and the J segment 7 bases; nucleotides outside the gene matches: 13. Germline CDR1 GTSNPN, CDR2 SVGIG (reference sequence).

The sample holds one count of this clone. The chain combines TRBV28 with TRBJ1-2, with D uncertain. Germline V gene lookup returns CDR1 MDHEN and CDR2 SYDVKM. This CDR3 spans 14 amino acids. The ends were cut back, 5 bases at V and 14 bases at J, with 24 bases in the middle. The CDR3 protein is CASSAPRGTFVQTF. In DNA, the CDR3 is TGTGCCAGCAGTGCCCCGCGGGGTACCTTTGTTCAGACCTTC.

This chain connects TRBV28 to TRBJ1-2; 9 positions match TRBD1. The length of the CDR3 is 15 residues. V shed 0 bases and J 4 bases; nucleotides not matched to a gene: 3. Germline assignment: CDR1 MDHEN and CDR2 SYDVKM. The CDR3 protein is CASSLWGTGSYGYTF. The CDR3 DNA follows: TGTGCCAGCAGTTTATGGGGGACAGGGTCCTATGGCTACACCTTC.

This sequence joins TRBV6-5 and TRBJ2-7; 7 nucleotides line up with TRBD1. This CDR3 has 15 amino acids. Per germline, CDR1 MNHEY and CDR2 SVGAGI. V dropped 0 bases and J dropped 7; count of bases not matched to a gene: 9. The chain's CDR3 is CASSYSINRGREQYF. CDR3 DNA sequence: TGTGCCAGCAGTTACTCAATCAACAGGGGACGAGAGCAGTACTTC.

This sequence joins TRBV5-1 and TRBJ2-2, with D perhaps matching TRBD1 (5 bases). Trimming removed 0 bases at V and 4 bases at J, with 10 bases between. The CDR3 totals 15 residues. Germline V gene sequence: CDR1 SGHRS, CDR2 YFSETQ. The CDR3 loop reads CASSLVVGATGELFF. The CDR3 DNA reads TGCGCCAGCAGCTTGGTTGTAGGGGCCACCGGGGAGCTGTTTTTT.

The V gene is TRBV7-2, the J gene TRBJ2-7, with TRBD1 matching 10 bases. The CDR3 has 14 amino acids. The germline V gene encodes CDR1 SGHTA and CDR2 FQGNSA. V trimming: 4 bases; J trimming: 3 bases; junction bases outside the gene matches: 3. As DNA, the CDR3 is TGTGCCAGCAGCTCGACAGGGGGCCTCTACGAGCAGTACTTC. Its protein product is CASSSTGGLYEQYF.

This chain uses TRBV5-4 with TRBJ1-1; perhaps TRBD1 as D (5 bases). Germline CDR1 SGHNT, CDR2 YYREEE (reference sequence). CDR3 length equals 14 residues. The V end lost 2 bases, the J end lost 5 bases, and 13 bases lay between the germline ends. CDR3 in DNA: TGTGCCAGCAGCTTAGAACAGGCGAGGACTGAAGCTTTCTTT. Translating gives CASSLEQARTEAFF.

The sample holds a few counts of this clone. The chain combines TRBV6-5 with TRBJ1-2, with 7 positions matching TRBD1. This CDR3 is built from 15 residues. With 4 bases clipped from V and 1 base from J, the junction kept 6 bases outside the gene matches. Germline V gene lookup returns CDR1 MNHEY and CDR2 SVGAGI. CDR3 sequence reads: CASSWGQTLNYGYTF. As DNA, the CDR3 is TGTGCCAGCAGTTGGGGACAGACGCTTAACTATGGCTACACCTTC.